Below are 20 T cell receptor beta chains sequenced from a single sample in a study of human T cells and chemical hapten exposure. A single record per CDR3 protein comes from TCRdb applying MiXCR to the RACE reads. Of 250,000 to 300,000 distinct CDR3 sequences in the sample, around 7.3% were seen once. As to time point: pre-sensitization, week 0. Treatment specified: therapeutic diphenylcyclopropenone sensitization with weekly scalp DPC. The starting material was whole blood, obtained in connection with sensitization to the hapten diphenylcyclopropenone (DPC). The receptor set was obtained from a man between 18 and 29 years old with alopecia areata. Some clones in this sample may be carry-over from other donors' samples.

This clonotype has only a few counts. CDR3 DNA sequence: TGTGCCAGCAGCTTACGCCGGGACGAGGACACTGAAGCTTTCTTT. Its protein product is CASSLRRDEDTEAFF. The chain links TRBV7-3 to TRBJ1-1, with D possibly TRBD1 on 5 matching bases. Trimming took off 2 bases at V and 3 bases at J, with 13 bases between the two ends. Germline lookup yields CDR1 SGHTA and CDR2 FQGTGA. The CDR3 extends over 15 amino acids.

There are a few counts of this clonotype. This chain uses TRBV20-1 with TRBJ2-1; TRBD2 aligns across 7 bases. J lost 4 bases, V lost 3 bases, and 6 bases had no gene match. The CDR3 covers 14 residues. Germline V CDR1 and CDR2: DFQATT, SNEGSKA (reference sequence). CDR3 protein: CSASRSGDYNEQFF. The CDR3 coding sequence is TGCAGTGCTAGTCGAAGCGGGGATTACAATGAGCAGTTCTTC.

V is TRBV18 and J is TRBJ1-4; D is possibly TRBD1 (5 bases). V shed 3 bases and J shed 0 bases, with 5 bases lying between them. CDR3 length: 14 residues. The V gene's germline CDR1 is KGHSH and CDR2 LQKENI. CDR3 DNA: TGTGCCAGCTCACCGACAGCAACTAATGAAAAACTGTTTTTT. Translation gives CASSPTATNEKLFF.

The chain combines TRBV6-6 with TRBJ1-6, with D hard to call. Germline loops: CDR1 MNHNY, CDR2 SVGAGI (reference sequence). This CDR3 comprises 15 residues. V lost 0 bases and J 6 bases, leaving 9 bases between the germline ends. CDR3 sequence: CASSYSRAINSPLHF. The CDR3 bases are TGTGCCAGCAGTTACTCCCGGGCCATTAATTCACCCCTCCACTTT.

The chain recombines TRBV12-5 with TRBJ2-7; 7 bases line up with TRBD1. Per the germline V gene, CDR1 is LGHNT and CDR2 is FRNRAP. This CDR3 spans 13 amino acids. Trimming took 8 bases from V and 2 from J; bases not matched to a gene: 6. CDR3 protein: CASSGTEAYEQYF. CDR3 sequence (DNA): TGTGCTAGTTCTGGGACAGAGGCCTACGAGCAGTACTTC.

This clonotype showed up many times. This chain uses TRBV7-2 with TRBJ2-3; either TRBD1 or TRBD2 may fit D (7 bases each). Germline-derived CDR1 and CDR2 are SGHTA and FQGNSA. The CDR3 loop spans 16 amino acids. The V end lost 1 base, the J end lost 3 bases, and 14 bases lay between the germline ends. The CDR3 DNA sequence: TGTGCCAGCAGCTTAGTTTGGCAGGGGGGGACAGATACGCAGTATTTT. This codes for CASSLVWQGGTDTQYF.

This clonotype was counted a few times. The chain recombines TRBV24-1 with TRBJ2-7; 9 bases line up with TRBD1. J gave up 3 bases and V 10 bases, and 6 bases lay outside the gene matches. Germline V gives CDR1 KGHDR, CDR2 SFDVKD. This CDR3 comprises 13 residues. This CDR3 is CATGTGNHYEQYF. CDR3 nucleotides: TGTGCCACTGGGACAGGGAATCACTACGAGCAGTACTTC.

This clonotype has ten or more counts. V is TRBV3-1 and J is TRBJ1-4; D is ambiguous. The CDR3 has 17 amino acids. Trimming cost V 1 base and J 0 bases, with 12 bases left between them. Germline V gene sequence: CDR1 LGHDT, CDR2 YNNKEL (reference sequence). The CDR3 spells CASSQGELSATNEKLFF. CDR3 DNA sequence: TGTGCCAGCAGCCAAGGGGAACTGAGTGCAACTAATGAAAAACTGTTTTTT.

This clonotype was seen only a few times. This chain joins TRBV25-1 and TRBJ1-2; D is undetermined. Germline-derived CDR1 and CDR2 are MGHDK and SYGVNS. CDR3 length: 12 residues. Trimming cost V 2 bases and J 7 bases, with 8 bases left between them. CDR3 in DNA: TGTGCCAGCAGTGAACGAGGGTTTGGCTACACCTTC. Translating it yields CASSERGFGYTF.

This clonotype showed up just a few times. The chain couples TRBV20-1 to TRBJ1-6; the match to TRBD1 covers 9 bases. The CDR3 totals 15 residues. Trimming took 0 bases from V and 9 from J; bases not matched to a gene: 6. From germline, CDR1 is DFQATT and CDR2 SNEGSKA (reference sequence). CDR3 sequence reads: CSARDLETGGSPLHF. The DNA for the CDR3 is TGCAGTGCTAGAGATCTTGAGACAGGGGGTTCACCCCTCCACTTT.

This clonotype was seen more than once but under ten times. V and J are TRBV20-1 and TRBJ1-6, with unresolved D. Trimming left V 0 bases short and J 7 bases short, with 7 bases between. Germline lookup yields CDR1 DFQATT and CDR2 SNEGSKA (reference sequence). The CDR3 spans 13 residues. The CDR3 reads CSARDTPNSPLHF. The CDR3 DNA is TGCAGTGCTAGAGATACCCCGAATTCACCCCTCCACTTT.

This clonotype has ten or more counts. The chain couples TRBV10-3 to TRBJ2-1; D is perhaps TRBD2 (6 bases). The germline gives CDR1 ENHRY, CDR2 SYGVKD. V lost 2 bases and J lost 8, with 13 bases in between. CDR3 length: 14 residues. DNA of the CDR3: TGTGCCATCAGTGAGAGTCGCGGGGCTTATGAGCAGTTCTTC. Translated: CAISESRGAYEQFF.

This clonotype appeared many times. CDR3 nucleotide sequence: TGTGCCAGCAGTTCCCCGGACAGGGATCAAGAGACCCAGTACTTC. It encodes CASSSPDRDQETQYF. The rearrangement joins TRBV2 to TRBJ2-5, with 8 bases identical to TRBD1. Unmatched junction bases numbered 7, after V lost 5 bases and J lost 2 bases. Germline assignment: CDR1 SNHLY and CDR2 FYNNEI. The CDR3 is 15 amino acids.

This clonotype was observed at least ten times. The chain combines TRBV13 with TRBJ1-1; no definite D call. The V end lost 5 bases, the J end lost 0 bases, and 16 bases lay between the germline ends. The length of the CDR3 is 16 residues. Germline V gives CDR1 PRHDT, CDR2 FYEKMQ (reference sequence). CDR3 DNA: TGTGCCAGCAGCCATCTAAATTCGCTTATGAACACTGAAGCTTTCTTT. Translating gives CASSHLNSLMNTEAFF.

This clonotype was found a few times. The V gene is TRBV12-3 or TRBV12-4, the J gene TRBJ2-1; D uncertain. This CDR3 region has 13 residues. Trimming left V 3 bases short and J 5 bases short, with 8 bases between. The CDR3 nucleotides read TGTGCCAGCAGTTTTCATCCAAACAATGAGCAGTTCTTC. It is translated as CASSFHPNNEQFF.

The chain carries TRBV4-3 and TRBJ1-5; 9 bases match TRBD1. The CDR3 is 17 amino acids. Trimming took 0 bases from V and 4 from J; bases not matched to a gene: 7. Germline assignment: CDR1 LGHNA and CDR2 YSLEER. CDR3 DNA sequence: TGCGCCAGCAGCCAAGATATTTCGGGACAGGGAAATCAGCCCCAGCATTTT. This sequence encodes CASSQDISGQGNQPQHF.

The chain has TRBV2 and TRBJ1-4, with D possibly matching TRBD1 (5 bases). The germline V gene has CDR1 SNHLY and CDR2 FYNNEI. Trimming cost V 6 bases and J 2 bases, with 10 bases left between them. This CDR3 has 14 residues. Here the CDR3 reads CASRRQSTNEKLFF. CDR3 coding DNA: TGTGCCAGCAGAAGACAGTCTACTAATGAAAAACTGTTTTTT.

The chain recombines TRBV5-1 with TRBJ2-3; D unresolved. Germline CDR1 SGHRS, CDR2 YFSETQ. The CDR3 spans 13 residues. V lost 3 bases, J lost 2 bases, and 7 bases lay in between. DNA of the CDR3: TGCGCCAGCAGCTCCATACCCACAGATACGCAGTATTTT. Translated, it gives CASSSIPTDTQYF.

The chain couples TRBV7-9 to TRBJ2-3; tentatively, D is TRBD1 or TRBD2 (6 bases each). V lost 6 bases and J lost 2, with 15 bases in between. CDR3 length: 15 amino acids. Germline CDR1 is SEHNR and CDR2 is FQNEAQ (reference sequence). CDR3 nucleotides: TGTGCCAGCAGGGACACGGGGGCTTTCACAGATACGCAGTATTTT. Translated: CASRDTGAFTDTQYF. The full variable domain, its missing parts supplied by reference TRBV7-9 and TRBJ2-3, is DTGVSQNPRHKITKRGQNVTFRCDPISEHNRLYWYRQTLGQGPEFLTYFQNEAQLEKSRLLSDRFSAERPKGSFSTLEIQRTEQGDSAMYLCASRDTGAFTDTQYFGPGTRLTVL.

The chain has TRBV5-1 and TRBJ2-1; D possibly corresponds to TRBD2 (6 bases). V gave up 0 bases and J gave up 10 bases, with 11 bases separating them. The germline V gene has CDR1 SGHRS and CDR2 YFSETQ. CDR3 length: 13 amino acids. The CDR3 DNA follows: TGCGCCAGCAGCTTGGCGGCTAGCGTAGAGCAGTTCTTC. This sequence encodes CASSLAASVEQFF.